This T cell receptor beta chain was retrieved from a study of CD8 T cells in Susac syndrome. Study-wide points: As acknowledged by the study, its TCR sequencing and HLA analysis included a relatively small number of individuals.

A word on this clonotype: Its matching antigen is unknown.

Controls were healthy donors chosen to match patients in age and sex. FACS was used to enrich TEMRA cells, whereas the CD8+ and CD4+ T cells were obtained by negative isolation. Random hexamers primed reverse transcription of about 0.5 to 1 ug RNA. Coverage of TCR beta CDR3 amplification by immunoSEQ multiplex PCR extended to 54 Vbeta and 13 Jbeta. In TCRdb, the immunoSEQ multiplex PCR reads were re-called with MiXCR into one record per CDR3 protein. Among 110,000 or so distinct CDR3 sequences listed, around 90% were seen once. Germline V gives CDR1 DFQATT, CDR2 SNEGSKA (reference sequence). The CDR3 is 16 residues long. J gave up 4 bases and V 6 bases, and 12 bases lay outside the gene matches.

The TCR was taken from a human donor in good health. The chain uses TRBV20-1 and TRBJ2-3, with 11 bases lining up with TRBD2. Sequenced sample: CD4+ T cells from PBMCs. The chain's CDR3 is CSAALDSGRAADTQYF. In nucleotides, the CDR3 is TGCAGTGCGGCGTTAGATAGCGGGAGGGCCGCAGATACGCAGTATTTT.